Following are 21 T cell receptor beta chains from one sample sequenced in a study of T cell repertoires in cytomegalovirus infection. Each CDR3 protein is one row after TCRdb ran MiXCR on the reads. Here the sample spans hundreds of thousands of distinct CDR3 sequences, about 44% being singletons. What these receptors recognize is not known. The starting material was cultured PBMCs, obtained from culture after CMV antigen stimulation. The receptors come from a human donor in good health (CMV status not recorded). Some clones in this sample may be carry-over from other donors' samples.

This clonotype has just a few counts. The J gene is TRBJ2-1, the V gene TRBV11-2; the D gene is possibly TRBD2 (6 bases). The CDR3 runs 15 residues. Trimming removed 4 bases at V and 0 bases at J, with 10 bases between. Germline assignment: CDR1 SGHAT and CDR2 FQNNGV. This CDR3 reads CASSSGTYSYNEQFF. The CDR3 bases are TGTGCCAGCAGCTCCGGGACTTACTCCTACAATGAGCAGTTCTTC.

V and J are TRBV20-1 and TRBJ2-7; TRBD1 matches at 7 bases. Germline CDR1 is DFQATT and CDR2 is SNEGSKA (reference sequence). The ends lost 0 bases at V and 4 bases at J; junction bases unmatched: 6. The CDR3 loop spans 14 amino acids. The CDR3 bases are TGCAGTGCTAGAGATCTGAACAGGGGTTACGAGCAGTACTTC. It yields the protein CSARDLNRGYEQYF.

This chain joins TRBV28 and TRBJ2-7; 10 nucleotides line up with TRBD1. J lost 7 bases, V lost 7 bases, and 13 bases had no gene match. From germline, CDR1 is MDHEN and CDR2 SYDVKM. This CDR3 has 15 residues. DNA for the CDR3: TGTGCCAGCAATACTTACGGGACAGGGGTTTCTGAGCAGTACTTC. Protein product: CASNTYGTGVSEQYF. Based on the CDR3 plus reference TRBV28 and TRBJ2-7, the full variable domain is DVKVTQSSRYLVKRTGEKVFLECVQDMDHENMFWYRQDPGLGLRLIYFSYDVKMKEKGDIPEGYSVSREKKERFSLILESASTNQTSMYLCASNTYGTGVSEQYFGPGTRLTVT.

In this sample, this clonotype turned up many times. The chain is built from TRBV7-2 and TRBJ1-1; a weak D match, TRBD1 (5 bases). V was pared by 5 bases and J by 1 base, with 23 bases between. CDR1 is SGHTA, CDR2 FQGNSA, per germline. The CDR3 totals 18 residues. CDR3 coding DNA: TGTGCCAGCAGCCCACGCCCGGGGGAGGACAAACAGAACACTGAAGCTTTCTTT. This encodes CASSPRPGEDKQNTEAFF.

The rearrangement links TRBV6-2 or TRBV6-3 to TRBJ2-1; 7 nucleotides match TRBD2. The CDR3 contains 16 residues. The V gene's germline CDR1 is MNHEY and CDR2 SVGEGT. V dropped 4 bases and J dropped 1; count of bases not matched to a gene: 7. Here the CDR3 reads CASSSWASGSYNEQFF. DNA of the CDR3: TGTGCCAGCAGTTCATGGGCTAGCGGTTCCTACAATGAGCAGTTCTTC.

The genes are TRBV5-1 and TRBJ2-6; TRBD1 is a possible D gene (6 bases). Germline loops: CDR1 SGHRS, CDR2 YFSETQ. This CDR3 is built from 16 residues. V was pared by 3 bases and J by 0 bases, with 10 bases between. The CDR3 DNA sequence: TGCGCCAGCAGCTCCACAGGGAACTCTGGGGCCAACGTCCTGACTTTC. Translated: CASSSTGNSGANVLTF. Full variable domain (rest looked up from reference TRBV5-1 and TRBJ2-6): KAGVTQTPRYLIKTRGQQVTLSCSPISGHRSVSWYQQTPGQGLQFLFEYFSETQRNKGNFPGRFSGRQFSNSRSEMNVSTLELGDSALYLCASSSTGNSGANVLTFGAGSRLTVL.

This clonotype has a single count. The chain links TRBV19 to TRBJ2-7; D might be TRBD1 or TRBD2, each matching 5 bases. Germline CDR1 LNHDA, CDR2 SQIVND (reference sequence). The length of the CDR3 is 13 residues. V was trimmed by 9 bases and J by 0 bases, leaving 12 bases between them. The CDR3 DNA reads as TGTGCCAGCCACCGGGACGGCTCCTACGAGCAGTACTTC. Translation gives CASHRDGSYEQYF.

The rearrangement uses TRBV12-3 or TRBV12-4 and TRBJ2-5, with D possibly TRBD2 on 7 matching bases. The V end lost 7 bases, the J end lost 6 bases, and 21 bases lay between the germline ends. This CDR3 has 15 amino acids. The CDR3 nucleotides read TGTGCCAGCATCTCAGGGGAGGGGCCCCCGAAGACCCAGTACTTC. Translated, it gives CASISGEGPPKTQYF.

The chain links TRBV7-6 to TRBJ2-2; TRBD2 agrees at 9 bases. In germline, CDR1 is SGHVS, CDR2 FNYEAQ. CDR3 length: 18 residues. The V and J ends lost 5 bases and 0 bases, in that order; junction bases with no gene match: 10. DNA of the CDR3: TGTGCCAGCAGCCGTTCGACTAGCGGAGCCACGAACACCGGGGAGCTGTTTTTT. It yields the protein CASSRSTSGATNTGELFF.

This clonotype has more than one count but fewer than ten. The chain uses TRBV12-3 or TRBV12-4 and TRBJ2-5; D is uncertain. Trimming took 6 bases from V and 5 from J, leaving 13 bases between them. The CDR3 extends over 13 amino acids. CDR3 DNA: TGTGCCAGCAGGCGAAAGATACGGGAGACCCAGTACTTC. Amino acid sequence: CASRRKIRETQYF.

CDR3 residues: CASSDHRRDLLIAKNIQYF. In DNA form, the CDR3 reads TGTGCCAGCAGTGATCACAGACGAGATTTACTTATAGCCAAAAACATTCAGTACTTC. This chain connects TRBV25-1 to TRBJ2-4; D not certain. This CDR3 has 19 amino acids. The germline V and J ends were trimmed by 3 bases and 0 bases, with 21 bases remaining between them. Germline loops: CDR1 MGHDK, CDR2 SYGVNS.

This clonotype came up a few times. The V and J genes are TRBV7-7 and TRBJ2-1; 7 positions match TRBD1. Germline CDR1 is SSHAT and CDR2 is FNYEAQ (reference sequence). With V trimmed by 1 base and J by 13 bases, 7 bases remained unmatched. This CDR3 is built from 13 residues. Here the CDR3 reads CASSLGPDRDQFF. CDR3 DNA: TGTGCCAGCAGCTTAGGCCCTGACAGGGATCAGTTCTTC.

This clonotype was seen at least ten times. The chain recombines TRBV7-6 with TRBJ2-7; 10 bases are shared with TRBD1. CDR3 length equals 15 residues. V shed 4 bases, J shed 1 base, and the junction held 4 bases outside the gene matches. Per the germline V gene, CDR1 is SGHVS and CDR2 is FNYEAQ. The CDR3 DNA follows: TGTGCCAGCAGCTCGGGACAGGGGATGTCCTACGAGCAGTACTTC. It translates to CASSSGQGMSYEQYF.

CDR3 protein: CASSSPQGANEQYF. The CDR3 bases are TGTGCCAGCAGCTCACCCCAGGGGGCAAACGAGCAGTACTTC. V gene TRBV7-9 combines with J gene TRBJ2-7; 8 bases agree with TRBD1. CDR1 SEHNR and CDR2 FQNEAQ come from the germline V gene (reference sequence). CDR3 length: 14 residues. With 4 bases clipped from V and 5 bases from J, the junction kept 7 bases outside the gene matches.

This clonotype was seen more than once but under ten times. In DNA, the CDR3 is TGCAGTGCTGTTCCGGGACAGGGCCCCACAGATACGCAGTATTTT. Protein: CSAVPGQGPTDTQYF. The J gene is TRBJ2-3, the V gene TRBV20-1, with 9 bases aligning to TRBD1. This CDR3 is built from 15 residues. Germline CDR1 and CDR2: DFQATT and SNEGSKA (reference sequence). J gave up 2 bases and V 5 bases, and 8 bases lay outside the gene matches.

The rearrangement uses TRBV7-2 and TRBJ2-7; 8 nucleotides align to TRBD1. The CDR3 runs to 15 residues. The germline V gene has CDR1 SGHTA and CDR2 FQGNSA. V lost 8 bases to trimming and J lost 5 bases; unmatched junction nucleotides: 14. The CDR3, as DNA: TGTGCCAGCCTACCCCCCCAGGGGGCCATCGACGAGCAGTACTTC. This encodes CASLPPQGAIDEQYF. The full variable domain, its missing parts supplied by reference TRBV7-2 and TRBJ2-7, is GAGVSQSPSNKVTEKGKDVELRCDPISGHTALYWYRQSLGQGLEFLIYFQGNSAPDKSGLPSDRFSAERTGGSVSTLTIQRTQQEDSAVYLCASLPPQGAIDEQYFGPGTRLTVT.

The V gene is TRBV2, the J gene TRBJ2-5, with TRBD2 matching over 8 bases. This CDR3 has 14 amino acids. V trimming: 3 bases; J trimming: 9 bases; junction bases outside the gene matches: 9. The V gene's germline CDR1 is SNHLY and CDR2 FYNNEI. CDR3 DNA sequence: TGTGCCAGCAGTGATGGCGGGGGGCCCGAGTCCCAGTACTTC. Its protein is CASSDGGGPESQYF.

This clonotype was picked up one time. The V and J genes are TRBV20-1 and TRBJ2-1; D possibly corresponds to TRBD2 (5 bases). Looked up from germline, CDR1 is DFQATT and CDR2 is SNEGSKA (reference sequence). V was shortened by 3 bases and J by 7 bases, with 10 bases between the two germline ends. The CDR3 is 12 residues long. In DNA, the CDR3 is TGCAGTGCTAGTGGGAGTGGTAATGAGCAGTTCTTC. It translates to CSASGSGNEQFF.

This clonotype was found a few times. The chain recombines TRBV6-5 with TRBJ1-4; no clear D gene. CDR1 and CDR2 from the germline V gene are MNHEY and SVGAGI. The CDR3 covers 13 residues. Trimming pared 8 bases from V and 1 base from J, leaving 8 bases between. The CDR3 DNA is TGTGCCAGCGGGAGGGTAACTAATGAAAAACTGTTTTTT. As protein: CASGRVTNEKLFF.

V is TRBV4-2 and J is TRBJ2-3; D gene unclear. The germline gives CDR1 LGHNA, CDR2 YNFKEQ. Trimming left V 0 bases short and J 5 bases short, with 6 bases between. The CDR3 loop spans 13 amino acids. CDR3 nucleotide sequence: TGTGCCAGCAGCCAAGAGGGATTAGATACGCAGTATTTT. Translation: CASSQEGLDTQYF.

This rearrangement joins TRBV7-2 to TRBJ2-2; perhaps TRBD2 as D (6 bases). With 1 base removed from V and 3 bases from J, the gap between germline ends came to 12 bases. Germline CDR1 and CDR2: SGHTA and FQGNSA. The CDR3 runs 16 residues. CDR3 sequence (DNA): TGTGCCAGCAGCTTAGGCGGGACTCTAGACACCGGGGAGCTGTTTTTT. Encoded protein: CASSLGGTLDTGELFF.